The 13 T cell receptor beta chains listed next were all sequenced from one sample in a study of cytomegalovirus exposure and HLA in healthy donors. Produced via immunoSEQ multiplex PCR; TCRdb's table is partial and in-frame only. The table shows about 38,000 clones, with over 80% occurring only once. The sequenced sample was PBMCs. The receptor source for this set is a man aged 18 to 30 in good health and CMV-seronegative.

The genes are TRBV5-4 and TRBJ2-5, with 9 nucleotides matching TRBD2. The CDR3 consists of 14 residues. Germline V gene lookup returns CDR1 SGHNT and CDR2 YYREEE (reference sequence). V was clipped by 0 bases and J by 7 bases; unmatched bases: 4. As DNA, the CDR3 is TGTGCCAGCAGCTTGGTGGGCGGGGGGGGGACCCAGTACTTC. Translated, it gives CASSLVGGGGTQYF.

The chain couples TRBV30 to TRBJ2-7; 11 bases are a match to TRBD2. Per the germline V gene, CDR1 is GTSNPN and CDR2 is SVGIG (reference sequence). Germline trimming cut 2 bases from V and 3 bases from J; bases unmatched to any gene: 6. CDR3 length equals 15 residues. The CDR3: CAWSNRLAGRYEQYF. CDR3 sequence (DNA): TGTGCCTGGAGTAATCGACTAGCGGGACGCTACGAGCAGTACTTC.

The chain has TRBV7-3 and TRBJ2-1, with TRBD2 matching 7 bases. The CDR3 totals 15 residues. Losses at the gene ends were 6 bases for V and 5 bases for J; bases not matched to a gene: 10. The V gene's germline CDR1 is SGHTA and CDR2 FQGTGA. In DNA, the CDR3 is TGTGCCAGCAGATTCTCGGGAGGCCGGGACAATGAGCAGTTCTTC. Protein: CASRFSGGRDNEQFF.

This chain connects TRBV29-1 to TRBJ2-7; 7 nucleotides agree with TRBD1. Germline V gene data show CDR1 as SQVTM and CDR2 as ANQGSEA. CDR3 size: 13 residues. V lost 4 bases, J lost 3 bases, and 6 bases stayed unmatched. CDR3 region: CSVGGTANYEQYF. DNA for the CDR3: TGCAGCGTTGGTGGGACAGCTAACTACGAGCAGTACTTC.

The CDR3 region has the DNA TGTGCCAGCAGCTTAGTGCACAGCATGAACACTGAAGCTTTCTTT. It is translated as CASSLVHSMNTEAFF. The chain employs TRBV7-8 and TRBJ1-1; D gene uncertain. CDR3 length equals 15 residues. Germline CDR1 is SGHVS and CDR2 is FQNEAQ. V was clipped by 1 base and J by 0 bases, with 9 bases between them.

The J gene is TRBJ2-1, the V gene TRBV5-1; possible D gene TRBD2, 6 bases. CDR3 length equals 20 residues. Trimming pared 2 bases from V and 0 bases from J, leaving 24 bases between. Germline CDR1 and CDR2: SGHRS and YFSETQ. Here the CDR3 reads CASSLTREVGYWSSYNEQFF. The CDR3 region has the DNA TGCGCCAGCAGCTTAACGAGGGAGGTCGGATATTGGAGCTCCTACAATGAGCAGTTCTTC. Full variable domain (remainder filled in from reference TRBV5-1 and TRBJ2-1): KAGVTQTPRYLIKTRGQQVTLSCSPISGHRSVSWYQQTPGQGLQFLFEYFSETQRNKGNFPGRFSGRQFSNSRSEMNVSTLELGDSALYLCASSLTREVGYWSSYNEQFFGPGTRLTVL.

This clone has more than one count but fewer than ten. V and J are TRBV6-5 and TRBJ2-2; possible D gene TRBD2, 5 bases. Trimming shortened V by 2 bases and J by 6 bases, and 10 bases separated the two germline ends. The CDR3 covers 14 residues. Germline values: CDR1 MNHEY, CDR2 SVGAGI. For the CDR3, the DNA is TGTGCCAGCAGTTACCGGGGTATGGCCGGGGAGCTGTTTTTT. It is translated as CASSYRGMAGELFF.

The chain joins TRBV6-5 to TRBJ2-3; TRBD2 matches at 13 bases. Germline lookup yields CDR1 MNHEY and CDR2 SVGAGI. V lost 5 bases and J lost 7; bases outside the gene matches: 3. The CDR3 length is 14 residues. In nucleotides, the CDR3 is TGTGCCAGCAGTGGGACTAGCGGGACATATACGCAGTATTTT. Translation: CASSGTSGTYTQYF.

The chain uses TRBV5-5 and TRBJ2-7, with 8 bases aligning to TRBD2. This CDR3 contains 17 residues. Germline loops: CDR1 SGHKS, CDR2 YYEKEE (reference sequence). Trimming removed 3 bases from V and 2 bases from J; junction bases left unmatched: 13. CDR3 sequence reads: CASSSALLAEGTYEQYF. The CDR3 nucleotides read TGTGCCAGCAGCTCCGCTTTACTAGCGGAGGGAACCTACGAGCAGTACTTC. Full variable domain (remainder filled in from reference TRBV5-5 and TRBJ2-7): DAGVTQSPTHLIKTRGQQVTLRCSPISGHKSVSWYQQVLGQGPQFIFQYYEKEERGRGNFPDRFSARQFPNYSSELNVNALLLGDSALYLCASSSALLAEGTYEQYFGPGTRLTVT.

Here the CDR3 reads CASSFEGATDTQYF. DNA for the CDR3: TGTGCCAGCAGCTTTGAGGGGGCCACAGATACGCAGTATTTT. The V gene is TRBV7-3, the J gene TRBJ2-3; 7 bases are shared with TRBD1. Trimming removed 3 bases from V and 2 bases from J; junction bases left unmatched: 2. This CDR3 spans 14 amino acids. Looked up from germline, CDR1 is SGHTA and CDR2 is FQGTGA.

This clone was detected once. The chain has TRBV18 and TRBJ2-1, with 9 nucleotides matching TRBD1. This CDR3 spans 14 amino acids. The V gene end was trimmed by 3 bases and the J gene end by 6 bases; junction bases not matched to a gene: 3. Looked up from germline, CDR1 is KGHSH and CDR2 is LQKENI. The CDR3 coding sequence is TGTGCCAGCTCACCCCCGACAGGGGGCAATGAGCAGTTCTTC. Its protein is CASSPPTGGNEQFF.

In nucleotides, the CDR3 is TGCGCCAGCAGTATGGGACTAGCGGGAGGGGGGGAGACCCAGTACTTC. Residues: CASSMGLAGGGETQYF. The J gene is TRBJ2-5, the V gene TRBV10-1; 16 nucleotides align to TRBD2. V shed 5 bases, J shed 5 bases, and the junction held 5 bases outside the gene matches. This CDR3 has 16 residues. Germline V lookup: CDR1 WNHNN, CDR2 SYGVQD (reference sequence).

As DNA, the CDR3 is TGTGCCAGCAAAAACAGCGGGGGGACCTACAATGAGCAGTTCTTC. Amino acids: CASKNSGGTYNEQFF. This rearrangement joins TRBV27 to TRBJ2-1; TRBD2 matches 9 bases. The V and J ends lost 7 bases and 2 bases, in that order; junction bases with no gene match: 6. Germline V gene sequence: CDR1 MNHEY, CDR2 SMNVEV (reference sequence). The CDR3 totals 15 residues.